This T cell receptor beta chain was observed in a study of shared clonotypes between healthy human individuals (dated by TCRdb to about 2020). For the study in its entirety: A couple of women and three men aged 18 to 49 years were included in the cohort. Per donor, leukapheresis produced somewhere between about 0.9 and 9 billion PBMCs. Blood TCR repertoires of five healthy adults were deeply sequenced to estimate repertoire size and the extent of clonotype sharing between individuals. Different laboratories and diverse techniques were used to prepare libraries and sequence TCR repertoires, to increase sequencing depth and limit assay-specific biases. The study at large found these results: Based on pairwise subsampling, the degree of clonotype sharing among donors was expected to be affected by sequencing depth. The small number of donors limited the genetic and exposure-history diversity represented. Only blood was sampled, and tissue TCR repertoires likely differ from those in blood.

Using the deep immunoSEQ assay, TCR CDR3 regions were amplified from genomic DNA by multiplex PCR. For each cell subset, the extracted genomic DNA was distributed evenly across all wells of several immunoSEQ 96-well plates, and each plate served as one replicate. For unsorted PBMC, each replicate PCR was loaded with approximately 0.3 ug genomic DNA, equivalent to around 30,000 T cell genomes. Unsorted PBMC genomic DNA was sequenced across ten immunoSEQ deep assay plates. Purified libraries were quantified with a Qubit 3.0 fluorometer, sized on a Bioanalyzer 2100, and re-quantified with the KAPA Library Quantification kit. Every immunoSEQ 96-well plate was sequenced on a separate single-read 150-cycle Illumina NextSeq 550 flow cell. The authors' analysis ran thus. Because the immunoSEQ output included only junctional sequences and no quality scores, the filtering could not be the same as the filtering used for full-length reads. To assign V/J genes and CDR3, sequences were annotated using PyIR, a Python wrapper for IgBLAST v1.9, with IMGT germline references. Any read was removed if the V/J assignment was weak (E-value above 1e-6), the CDR3 was missing, or the read contained stop codons, out-of-frame junctions, or ambiguous translated residues. V3J clonotypes were defined by identical inferred V gene, J gene, and CDR3 amino acid sequence. Percentage overlap between repertoires was computed as shared unique clonotypes divided by the size of the smaller repertoire. RTK rarefaction, the Chao1 estimator, and Recon v2.1 estimates of unobserved clonotypes were used to assess repertoire richness. TCRdb mirrors the immuneACCESS table, restricted to in-frame sequences. Some clones are absent from its copies; in checked studies, under half trace to an unresolved V gene, and the reason for the others is unknown. The V and J calls and clone size are taken from that table; D and trimming were inferred from the DNA. This sample gives more than 450,000 clones in total; roughly 78% of them show up just once. Of the sample, around 13% falls within the top ten clones.

The donors were healthy, HIV-negative adults with no recently reported acute infections or vaccinations. Every donor was a Caucasian adult residing in Nashville, Tennessee, USA. For unsorted samples, about 90 million PBMCs were counted and genomic DNA was extracted with the QIAamp DNA Blood Mini kit. Blood was collected by leukapheresis, and PBMCs were isolated by Ficoll-Histopaque density gradient centrifugation and then cryopreserved in liquid nitrogen vapor phase. This clone was detected only once. Its antigen is not yet known. Within one base of it there is no much larger clone, and no base qualities were kept. At the junction V is shortened by 0 bases and J by 6 bases; bases outside the gene matches: 16. From the germline V gene, CDR1 is SGHTA and CDR2 is FQGTGA. The CDR3 measures 19 amino acids from cysteine to phenylalanine. The DNA shown is the 57-base CDR3, in frame from base 1.

The sequenced sample consisted of PBMCs. The chain is made from TRBV7-3 and TRBJ2-2; TRBD2 agrees with 7 junctional bases. This clonotype was obtained from a woman aged 40 to 50 in good health. Some clones in this sample may be carry-over from other donors' samples. In nucleotide form, the sequence is TGTGCCAGCAGCTTAACCCCCGGAGGATTAGCGGGCAGTTCCGGGGAGCTGTTTTTT. It encodes CASSLTPGGLAGSSGELFF.